The entry below gives a single T cell receptor beta chain sequence along with its context. Its antigen is unidentified. The CDR3 is made up of 13 amino acids. V was cut by 3 bases and J by 6 bases, with 9 bases left in between. CDR1 and CDR2 from the germline V gene are MDHEN and SYDVKM. The tumor samples were collected prior to definitive surgery or chemotherapy. Using immunoSEQ multiplex PCR, the repertoire was profiled, and TCRdb retains in-frame clones only, with some absent. The repertoire holds about 12,000 clones, with around 90% as singletons. These data originate in a study of high-grade serous ovarian cancer treatment subgroups. Study-wide context: Each sample yielded on average roughly 7,000 unique TCR beta rearrangements from some 14,000 reads. Study-wide results and limits: Different patients shared almost no repertoire; same-patient tumors shared about 0.11 to 0.79. These tumor repertoires lack spatial information from bulk sequencing. TCR clonal relatedness correlated positively with neoantigen level.

This chain links TRBV28 with TRBJ2-1; D uncertain. The clonotype was recovered from a human donor with high-grade serous ovarian cancer. The sample comprised tumor tissue. CDR3 amino acids: CASSFGWANEQFF. DNA for the CDR3: TGTGCCAGCAGTTTCGGGTGGGCCAATGAGCAGTTCTTC.